The 24 T cell receptor beta chains below all came from one sample that was sequenced in a study of T cells in Graves' hyperthyroidism and ophthalmopathy. It was RNA transcripts that yielded the amplified TCR beta CDR3 regions. The TCR CDR3 first-round RT-PCR relied on the HTBI primer set. Via MiXCR, TCRdb re-called the multiplex PCR reads, giving one row per CDR3 protein. The table lists hundreds of thousands of distinct CDR3 sequences, about 20% of them singletons. The sequenced sample consisted of blood. Every receptor here comes from a woman in her seventies with Graves' ophthalmopathy.

This clonotype occurred a few times. Germline is not matched at one junction end, which may reflect a read error. CDR3 in amino acids: CASSPGGGTDTQCF. The CDR3 bases are TGTGCCAGCAGTCCGGGGGGTGGGACAGATACGCAGTGTTTT. The rearrangement joins TRBV12-3 or TRBV12-4 to TRBJ2-3; D tentatively reads TRBD1 or TRBD2 (7 bases each). This CDR3 has 14 residues.

CDR3 region: CASSVGQGHAGELFF. CDR3 sequence (DNA): TGTGCCAGCAGCGTAGGACAGGGACACGCTGGGGAGCTGTTTTTT. This rearrangement joins TRBV9 to TRBJ2-2; 7 positions agree with TRBD1. Germline CDR1 and CDR2: SGDLS and YYNGEE. The V segment lost 0 bases and the J segment 8 bases; nucleotides outside the gene matches: 7. The CDR3 sequence is 15 residues long.

The chain links TRBV4-1 to TRBJ2-7; possibly TRBD1 for D (6 bases). The CDR3 is made up of 18 amino acids. V dropped 1 base and J dropped 0 bases, with 19 bases sitting between them. In germline, CDR1 is MGHRA, CDR2 YSYEKL. The CDR3 spells CASSQGLTIRGSSYEQYF. The CDR3, as DNA: TGCGCCAGCAGCCAAGGGTTGACTATCAGGGGCAGCTCCTACGAGCAGTACTTC.

This clonotype was detected only a few times. This chain joins TRBV28 and TRBJ1-1; D perhaps matches TRBD1 (6 bases). V was pared by 6 bases and J by 4 bases, with 12 bases between. The CDR3 covers 13 residues. CDR1 is MDHEN and CDR2 is SYDVKM in the germline V gene. The CDR3 bases are TGTGCCAGCAGAAAACAGGGAATCACTGAAGCTTTCTTT. Its translation: CASRKQGITEAFF. Full variable domain (missing parts from reference TRBV28 and TRBJ1-1): DVKVTQSSRYLVKRTGEKVFLECVQDMDHENMFWYRQDPGLGLRLIYFSYDVKMKEKGDIPEGYSVSREKKERFSLILESASTNQTSMYLCASRKQGITEAFFGQGTRLTVV.

In this sample, this clonotype turned up a few times. The chain couples TRBV27 to TRBJ1-1; 7 positions agree with TRBD1. CDR3 size: 15 residues. Trimming took 3 bases from V and 5 from J; bases not matched to a gene: 9. Germline V gene sequence: CDR1 MNHEY, CDR2 SMNVEV (reference sequence). CDR3 residues: CASSFETGRRTEAFF. The DNA of the CDR3 is TGTGCCAGCAGTTTCGAGACAGGGAGGCGAACTGAAGCTTTCTTT.

The sample holds many counts of this clonotype. This chain links TRBV7-8 with TRBJ2-1; 11 bases are a match to TRBD2. V was clipped by 5 bases and J by 8 bases; unmatched bases: 14. The CDR3 covers 17 residues. Germline assignment: CDR1 SGHVS and CDR2 FQNEAQ. The CDR3 protein is CASSQLSGRGRGDEQFF. The CDR3 region has the DNA TGTGCCAGCAGCCAACTTAGCGGGAGGGGCCGGGGCGATGAGCAGTTCTTC.

V gene TRBV6-2 or TRBV6-3 combines with J gene TRBJ2-5; possibly TRBD1 for D (5 bases). This CDR3 is 17 amino acids long. Trimming took 8 bases from V and 1 from J, leaving 23 bases between them. Germline CDR1 reads MNHEY; CDR2 reads SVGEGT. CDR3 residues: CASSPGPSDSLQETQYF. CDR3 in DNA: TGTGCCAGCTCACCGGGCCCTTCCGACAGCCTCCAAGAGACCCAGTACTTC.

This clonotype was seen just once. This could be a read error, since a much larger clone is one nucleotide away. CDR3 coding DNA: TGTGCCAGCAGTTCGAGAGCCCGGAGCGGCAATCAGCCCCAGCATTTT. Its translation: CASSSRARSGNQPQHF. J is TRBJ1-5 and V is TRBV28; D gene unclear. The CDR3 loop spans 16 amino acids. Between the trimmed V and J ends, which lost 4 bases and 2 bases, there was a span of 15 bases. The germline gives CDR1 MDHEN, CDR2 SYDVKM. Supplemented by reference TRBV28 and TRBJ1-5, the full variable domain reads DVKVTQSSRYLVKRTGEKVFLECVQDMDHENMFWYRQDPGLGLRLIYFSYDVKMKEKGDIPEGYSVSREKKERFSLILESASTNQTSMYLCASSSRARSGNQPQHFGDGTRLSIL.

This clonotype has ten or more counts. The chain joins TRBV2 to TRBJ1-2; D gene uncertain. This CDR3 spans 15 amino acids. CDR1 and CDR2 (germline): SNHLY, FYNNEI. V lost 3 bases to trimming and J lost 8 bases, with 19 bases between them. The CDR3, as DNA: TGTGCCAGCAGTGATATATACTACTCGGACGGCGGCTACACCTTC. It translates to CASSDIYYSDGGYTF. Filled out from reference TRBV2 and TRBJ1-2, the complete variable domain reads EPEVTQTPSHQVTQMGQEVILRCVPISNHLYFYWYRQILGQKVEFLVSFYNNEISEKSEIFDDQFSVERPDGSNFTLKIRSTKLEDSAMYFCASSDIYYSDGGYTFGSGTRLTVV.

The V call is TRBV12-5, the J call TRBJ1-5, with 11 bases that match TRBD1. The CDR3 has 18 amino acids. Germline-derived CDR1 and CDR2 are LGHNT and FRNRAP. V shed 6 bases and J 4 bases; nucleotides not matched to a gene: 14. As DNA, the CDR3 is TGTGCTAGTGGGGCCGGGACAGGGGGAAAGGTTCTTAATCAGCCCCAGCATTTT. Protein product: CASGAGTGGKVLNQPQHF.

The V call is TRBV5-1, the J call TRBJ1-1, with no clear D. The CDR3 extends over 15 amino acids. V gave up 4 bases and J gave up 0 bases, with 13 bases separating them. The germline V gene encodes CDR1 SGHRS and CDR2 YFSETQ. CDR3 DNA: TGCGCCAGCAGCGTCGGCACTCTTTTGAACACTGAAGCTTTCTTT. Translating it yields CASSVGTLLNTEAFF.

J is TRBJ2-1 and V is TRBV3-1, with 11 bases that match TRBD2. With V trimmed by 3 bases and J by 8 bases, 9 bases remained unmatched. Looked up from germline, CDR1 is LGHDT and CDR2 is YNNKEL (reference sequence). The CDR3 covers 16 residues. CDR3 loop: CASSHVSGRAMYEQFF. The CDR3 DNA is TGTGCCAGCAGCCACGTTAGCGGGAGGGCCATGTATGAGCAGTTCTTC.

The CDR3 bases are TGTGCCAGCAGCCACCAGAGTCTAGCGGGAGAGGACAATGAGCAGTTCTTC. Protein product: CASSHQSLAGEDNEQFF. V and J are TRBV3-1 and TRBJ2-1; 10 bases align to TRBD2. CDR1 and CDR2 from the germline V gene are LGHDT and YNNKEL (reference sequence). This CDR3 has 17 amino acids. V gave up 3 bases and J gave up 5 bases; unmatched junction bases: 10.

The sample holds many counts of this clonotype. The J gene is TRBJ2-1, the V gene TRBV5-1, with D perhaps matching TRBD1 or TRBD2 (5 bases each). CDR3 length: 15 residues. V lost 4 bases to trimming and J lost 2 bases, with 13 bases between them. Germline V lookup: CDR1 SGHRS, CDR2 YFSETQ. The CDR3 bases are TGCGCCAGCAGCCCCGGGACGGTTACCTACAATGAGCAGTTCTTC. Amino acids: CASSPGTVTYNEQFF.

The rearrangement links TRBV7-6 to TRBJ1-2; D remains ambiguous. The CDR3 consists of 13 residues. Trimming took 4 bases from V and 2 from J, leaving 8 bases between them. The germline gives CDR1 SGHVS, CDR2 FNYEAQ. The CDR3 DNA reads TGTGCCAGCAGCTCTATACGGAACTATGGCTACACCTTC. The encoded protein is CASSSIRNYGYTF.

This chain links TRBV27 with TRBJ2-3, with TRBD2 matching over 8 bases. The CDR3 covers 16 residues. V was pared by 8 bases and J by 5 bases, with 15 bases of the junction left unmatched. Germline CDR1 and CDR2: MNHEY and SMNVEV (reference sequence). This CDR3 is CASRLMGGRSRDTQYF. The CDR3 DNA reads as TGTGCCAGCCGCTTAATGGGCGGGAGGTCTAGAGATACGCAGTATTTT.

This clonotype came up many times. The rearrangement links TRBV6-1 to TRBJ2-3; D gene uncertain. The CDR3 sequence is 13 residues long. Trimming removed 5 bases from V and 8 bases from J, with 14 bases in between. Per germline, CDR1 MNHNS and CDR2 SASEGT. As DNA, the CDR3 is TGTGCCAGCAGTTCTCTTGGAGTTGCTACGCAGTATTTT. Amino acids: CASSSLGVATQYF.

The chain has TRBV10-1 and TRBJ2-4; D is ambiguous. Germline CDR1 reads WNHNN; CDR2 reads SYGVQD (reference sequence). Trimming pared 2 bases from V and 9 bases from J, leaving 14 bases between. The CDR3 runs 14 residues. CDR3 nucleotides: TGCGCCAGCAGTGAGGTGGGAATACCCGGCATTCAGTACTTC. Its translation: CASSEVGIPGIQYF.

This clonotype was observed at least ten times. The J gene is TRBJ1-2, the V gene TRBV7-2, with D possibly being TRBD1 (6 bases). Germline V gene sequence: CDR1 SGHTA, CDR2 FQGNSA. This CDR3 has 14 residues. The V and J ends lost 1 base and 4 bases respectively, with 10 bases between them. CDR3: CASSLGGDTYGYTF. CDR3 DNA: TGTGCCAGCAGCTTAGGGGGGGACACCTATGGCTACACCTTC.

CDR3 DNA sequence: TGTGCCAGCAGCTCCCGGACAGTGTCCTCCTACGAGCAGTACTTC. Translated, it gives CASSSRTVSSYEQYF. J is TRBJ2-7 and V is TRBV13; the D gene is possibly TRBD1 (6 bases). CDR1 and CDR2 (germline): PRHDT, FYEKMQ (reference sequence). The ends were cut back, 4 bases at V and 0 bases at J, with 13 bases in the middle. The CDR3 is 15 amino acids.

V usage is TRBV5-1 and J usage is TRBJ2-7; unclear D gene. Germline CDR1 and CDR2: SGHRS and YFSETQ. The ends were cut back, 4 bases at V and 7 bases at J, with 15 bases in the middle. This CDR3 contains 13 residues. This CDR3 reads CASSRLTTGEQYF. CDR3 sequence (DNA): TGCGCCAGCAGCCGCCTGACGACCGGGGAGCAGTACTTC.

This clonotype occurred a few times. The chain has TRBV12-3 or TRBV12-4 and TRBJ2-2; D not certain. The CDR3 runs 12 residues. V was cut by 6 bases and J by 7 bases, with 9 bases left in between. The CDR3 region is CASRPIGGELFF. The CDR3 region has the DNA TGTGCCAGCAGACCTATTGGCGGGGAGCTGTTTTTT.

The genes are TRBV28 and TRBJ2-1, with D possibly being TRBD2 (6 bases). Per germline, CDR1 MDHEN and CDR2 SYDVKM. The CDR3 spans 16 residues. The V and J ends lost 6 bases and 0 bases respectively, with 15 bases between them. The CDR3 DNA follows: TGTGCCAGCAGGGGGCAGGTAGCGGCCTCCTACAATGAGCAGTTCTTC. It codes for CASRGQVAASYNEQFF.

V gene TRBV7-2 combines with J gene TRBJ1-4; TRBD1 might be the D (5 bases). CDR1 is SGHTA and CDR2 is FQGNSA in the germline V gene. The V end was cut by 5 bases, the J end by 7 bases, with 20 bases between. The CDR3 runs to 16 residues. The CDR3 region is CASSRSGAATFEKLFF. The CDR3 bases are TGTGCCAGCAGCCGCAGTGGGGCGGCGACCTTTGAAAAACTGTTTTTT.